A selection of T cell receptor beta chains follows, all from one sample in a study of CD8+ T cells in alopecia areata. The protocol was immunoSEQ multiplex PCR, while the TCRdb copy is restricted to in-frame clones and leaves out a portion. Here the sample spans roughly 250,000 clones, 60% being singletons. The sample in question was CD4+ T cells sorted from blood, obtained around week 52, from a patient treated with tofacitinib. The source of these receptors is a human donor with alopecia areata. Each CDR3 is given with its conserved first and last residue. The D gene is left open where the match is weak. Some rows have no size entry. The others give once, few or many, or a class for an expanded clone.

TRBJ1-4	.	TRBD1	TRBV4-1	CASSQGVAGGEKLFF	TGCGCCAGCAGCCAAGGTGTGGCAGGGGGCGAAAAACTGTTTTTT
TRBJ2-7	few	.	TRBV2	CASSDYEQYF	TGTGCCAGCAGTGACTACGAGCAGTACTTC
TRBJ1-6	.	TRBD1	TRBV6-1	CASRRPGQRNSPLHF	TGTGCCAGCAGGAGACCGGGACAGCGTAATTCACCCCTCCACTTT
TRBJ1-1	.	.	TRBV5-6	CASSLEWTDPFF	TGTGCCAGCAGCCTGGAGTGGACCGACCCTTTCTTT
TRBJ2-3	.	.	TRBV6-6	CAISESAADTQYF	TGTGCCATCAGTGAGTCGGCAGCAGATACGCAGTATTTT
TRBJ2-1	.	.	TRBV2	CASSLTGGRYNEQFF	TGTGCCAGCAGTTTGACGGGGGGCCGCTACAATGAGCAGTTCTTC
TRBJ2-5	.	TRBD2	TRBV5-4	CASSFGGGKETQYF	TGTGCCAGCAGCTTCGGGGGGGGAAAAGAGACCCAGTACTTC
TRBJ2-3	.	.	TRBV27	CASSEGRASFTDTQYF	TGTGCCAGCAGTGAAGGAAGGGCCAGCTTCACAGATACGCAGTATTTT
TRBJ2-1	.	.	TRBV9	CASSAGPTWDGDEQFF	TGTGCCAGCAGCGCCGGACCGACTTGGGATGGTGATGAGCAGTTCTTC
TRBJ1-6	few	TRBD1	TRBV4-1	CASSLQGTYSPLHF	TGCGCCAGCAGCCTACAGGGGACGTATTCACCCCTCCACTTT
TRBJ2-5	few	TRBD1	TRBV29-1	CSVDPTGKETQYF	TGCAGCGTTGACCCGACAGGGAAGGAGACCCAGTACTTC
TRBJ1-5	few	.	TRBV25-1	CASSVGLGNQPQHF	TGTGCCAGCAGTGTCGGGCTGGGCAATCAGCCCCAGCATTTT
TRBJ2-5	few	.	TRBV6-5	CASRATQETQYF	TGTGCCAGCAGAGCGACCCAAGAGACCCAGTACTTC
TRBJ1-2	few	.	TRBV6-6	CASKGDYGYTF	TGTGCCAGCAAGGGGGACTATGGCTACACCTTC
TRBJ1-1	few	.	TRBV5-4	CASSLGGDRGTEAFF	TGTGCCAGCAGCTTGGGGGGGGACCGAGGCACTGAAGCTTTCTTT
TRBJ2-4	.	TRBD2	TRBV4-1	CASSQDPGGVNIQYF	TGCGCCAGCAGCCAAGACCCCGGGGGGGTAAACATTCAGTACTTC